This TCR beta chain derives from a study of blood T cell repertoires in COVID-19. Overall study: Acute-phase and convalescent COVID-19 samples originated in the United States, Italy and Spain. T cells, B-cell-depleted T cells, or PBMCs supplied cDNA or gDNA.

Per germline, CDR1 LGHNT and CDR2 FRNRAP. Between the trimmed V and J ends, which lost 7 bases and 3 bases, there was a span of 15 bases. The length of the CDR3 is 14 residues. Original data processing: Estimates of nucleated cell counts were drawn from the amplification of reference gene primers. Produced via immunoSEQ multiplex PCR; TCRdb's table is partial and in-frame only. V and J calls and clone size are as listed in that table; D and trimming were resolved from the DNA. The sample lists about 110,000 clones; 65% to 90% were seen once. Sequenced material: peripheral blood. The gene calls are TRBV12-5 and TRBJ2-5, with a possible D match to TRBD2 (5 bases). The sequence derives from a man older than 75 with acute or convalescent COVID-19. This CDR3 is CASAETTNKETQYF. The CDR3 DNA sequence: TGTGCTAGTGCTGAGACTACCAATAAAGAGACCCAGTACTTC.